The 16 T cell receptor beta chains below were found in one sample sequenced in a study of T cells in Graves' hyperthyroidism and ophthalmopathy. There were TCR beta CDR3 regions amplified from RNA transcripts. A first-round RT-PCR of the TCR CDR3 used the HTBI primer set. TCRdb passed the multiplex PCR reads through MiXCR, listing each CDR3 protein once. The sample has about 340,000 distinct CDR3 sequences; around a fifth are singletons. Sequencing was done on a sample of blood. The receptors derive from a woman aged 50 to 65 with Graves' hyperthyroidism.

This clonotype was recorded many times. The V call is TRBV30, the J call TRBJ1-4, with D possibly matching TRBD1 (6 bases). The CDR3 contains 14 residues. Trimming stripped 0 bases from V and 5 bases from J, with 10 bases between. CDR1 is GTSNPN, CDR2 SVGIG, per germline (reference sequence). Written as DNA, the CDR3 is TGTGCCTGGAGTGTGGGACATACGAATGAAAAACTGTTTTTT. This gives the protein CAWSVGHTNEKLFF. The full variable domain, with the rest looked up from reference TRBV30 and TRBJ1-4, is SQTIHQWPATLVQPVGSPLSLECTVEGTSNPNLYWYRQAAGRGLQLLFYSVGIGQISSEVPQNLSASRPQDRQFILSSKKLLLSDSGFYLCAWSVGHTNEKLFFGSGTQLSVL.

This clonotype was seen ten or more times. The genes are TRBV20-1 and TRBJ1-1; 9 nucleotides agree with TRBD1. CDR3 size: 14 residues. Germline CDR1 DFQATT, CDR2 SNEGSKA (reference sequence). J was trimmed by 6 bases and V by 2 bases; bases with no gene match: 7. CDR3 DNA sequence: TGCAGTGCTAGATGGGGGACAGGGAAAGCTGAAGCTTTCTTT. Protein product: CSARWGTGKAEAFF.

The table lists this clonotype with a count of one. The chain recombines TRBV20-1 with TRBJ2-3; 7 bases map to TRBD2. In germline, CDR1 is DFQATT, CDR2 SNEGSKA (reference sequence). The CDR3 runs 17 residues. V was clipped by 0 bases and J by 4 bases; unmatched bases: 13. CDR3 loop: CSARDGLSREKPDTQYF. CDR3 DNA: TGCAGTGCTAGAGATGGGCTCTCGCGGGAGAAACCAGATACGCAGTATTTT.

This clonotype was seen at least ten times. V is TRBV12-3 or TRBV12-4 and J is TRBJ1-5, with D tentatively TRBD1 (5 bases). The V gene lost 2 bases and the J gene lost 5 bases, with 13 bases spanning the gap. The CDR3 contains 15 residues. For the CDR3, the DNA is TGTGCCAGCAGTTTACTCCAGGGCGGATATCAGCCCCAGCATTTT. Encoded protein: CASSLLQGGYQPQHF.

This clonotype was detected a few times. Its ends do not fully match the called genes, so a read error is possible. The chain combines TRBV5-5 with TRBJ2-1, with TRBD2 identical over 13 bases. The CDR3 extends over 17 amino acids. CDR1 is SGHKS and CDR2 is YYEKEE in the germline V gene (reference sequence). CDR3 in DNA: TGCGCCAGCAGCCCAGGATTGGGACTAGCGGGACACTATGAGCAGTTCTTC. Encoded protein: CASSPGLGLAGHYEQFF.

V and J are TRBV3-1 and TRBJ1-3, with TRBD1 as a possible D gene (5 bases). The length of the CDR3 is 14 residues. The germline V gene has CDR1 LGHDT and CDR2 YNNKEL (reference sequence). Trimming left V 2 bases short and J 4 bases short, with 9 bases between. Here the CDR3 DNA reads TGTGCCAGCAGCCAATTGTCAGGGGGAAACACCATATATTTT. This translates into CASSQLSGGNTIYF. The full variable domain, with the rest looked up from reference TRBV3-1 and TRBJ1-3, is DTAVSQTPKYLVTQMGNDKSIKCEQNLGHDTMYWYKQDSKKFLKIMFSYNNKELIINETVPNRFSPKSPDKAHLNLHINSLELGDSAVYFCASSQLSGGNTIYFGEGSWLTVV.

The chain employs TRBV5-1 and TRBJ1-1, with D possibly being TRBD1 (6 bases). Germline CDR1 SGHRS, CDR2 YFSETQ. Trimming took 1 base from V and 3 from J, leaving 13 bases between them. The CDR3 extends over 15 amino acids. For the CDR3, the DNA is TGCGCCAGCAGCTTGTATCCGGGGGCATACACTGAAGCTTTCTTT. It translates to CASSLYPGAYTEAFF.

This clonotype was picked up a small number of times. The V and J genes are TRBV4-1 and TRBJ2-1; 7 nucleotides agree with TRBD2. The assigned J gene may be wrong: the sequence end matches TRBJ2-7 better. This CDR3 contains 17 residues. Germline-derived CDR1 and CDR2 are MGHRA and YSYEKL. This chain's CDR3 is CASSQVASGLSYNEQYF. In DNA, the CDR3 is TGCGCCAGCAGCCAAGTGGCTAGCGGACTCTCCTACAATGAGCAGTACTTC.

To note about this clonotype: This clone may be a read error of a much larger clone one base away. This sequence joins TRBV19 and TRBJ2-7; D assignment may be TRBD1 or TRBD2 (6 bases each). Germline-derived CDR1 and CDR2 are LNHDA and SQIVND (reference sequence). CDR3 size: 15 residues. The CDR3 protein is CASSTGGTSSYEEYF. CDR3 nucleotide sequence: TGTGCCAGTAGTACCGGGGGCACCAGCTCCTACGAGGAGTACTTC.

At least ten counts were recorded for this clonotype. The V gene is TRBV9, the J gene TRBJ1-6; perhaps TRBD1 as D (5 bases). Trimming pared 5 bases from V and 8 bases from J, leaving 17 bases between. The V gene's germline CDR1 is SGDLS and CDR2 YYNGEE. The CDR3 is made up of 15 amino acids. The CDR3 protein is CASSLAGKGDSPLHF. The CDR3 DNA reads TGTGCCAGCAGTCTGGCCGGGAAAGGGGATTCACCCCTCCACTTT.

This clonotype was seen more than once but under ten times. The chain employs TRBV19 and TRBJ1-5; D possibly corresponds to TRBD1 (6 bases). The CDR3 length is 17 residues. V was shortened by 3 bases and J by 7 bases, with 22 bases between the two germline ends. Looked up from germline, CDR1 is LNHDA and CDR2 is SQIVND (reference sequence). The CDR3 here is CASSIRRGQRLLQPQHF. For the CDR3, the DNA is TGTGCCAGTAGTATCAGGCGGGGGCAACGGTTGCTACAGCCCCAGCATTTT. Based on the CDR3 plus reference TRBV19 and TRBJ1-5, the full variable domain is DGGITQSPKYLFRKEGQNVTLSCEQNLNHDAMYWYRQDPGQGLRLIYYSQIVNDFQKGDIAEGYSVSREKKESFPLTVTSAQKNPTAFYLCASSIRRGQRLLQPQHFGDGTRLSIL.

This clonotype was seen more than once but under ten times. This chain links TRBV18 with TRBJ1-3, with D maybe TRBD1 (6 bases). Germline CDR1 KGHSH, CDR2 LQKENI. Trimming removed 1 base from V and 4 bases from J, with 14 bases in between. The CDR3 length is 16 residues. CDR3: CASSPLQGQVGNTIYF. The CDR3 nucleotides are TGTGCCAGCTCACCACTACAGGGACAAGTCGGAAACACCATATATTTT.

This clonotype was counted ten times or more. The V and J genes are TRBV28 and TRBJ1-1; a possible D gene is TRBD1 (6 bases). Trimming took off 2 bases at V and 7 bases at J, with 11 bases between the two ends. The CDR3 totals 13 residues. CDR1 is MDHEN, CDR2 SYDVKM, per germline. The CDR3 loop is CASSLAGGIEAFF. In DNA form, the CDR3 reads TGTGCCAGCAGTTTAGCGGGGGGCATTGAAGCTTTCTTT.

A word on this clonotype: A read error may explain this, as a much larger clone is one base away. The chain has TRBV10-3 and TRBJ2-1; either TRBD1 or TRBD2 may supply D (6 bases each). In germline, CDR1 is ENHRY, CDR2 SYGVKD. V was pared by 6 bases and J by 10 bases, with 19 bases between. CDR3 length: 14 amino acids. DNA for the CDR3: TGTGCCATCAGAGGCCACGGGGGCCCTTACGAGCAGTTCTTC. Its translation is CAIRGHGGPYEQFF.

The chain links TRBV28 to TRBJ2-7; D is uncertain. The CDR3 runs 14 residues. CDR1 and CDR2 from the germline V gene are MDHEN and SYDVKM. Trimming removed 0 bases at V and 8 bases at J, with 14 bases between. The CDR3 coding sequence is TGTGCCAGCAGTTTATGGGCCCCAAATAGTAAGCAGTACTTC. Translated, it gives CASSLWAPNSKQYF.

There are many counts of this clonotype. V usage is TRBV6-5 and J usage is TRBJ1-2; 11 positions agree with TRBD1. The CDR3 length is 15 residues. Unmatched junction bases numbered 6, after V lost 2 bases and J lost 7 bases. From germline, CDR1 is MNHEY and CDR2 SVGAGI. CDR3: CASSYTTGTGGGYTF. The CDR3 nucleotides read TGTGCCAGCAGTTACACTACCGGGACAGGGGGTGGCTACACCTTC.